This TCR beta chain was captured by sequencing in a study of memory CD4+ T cells and cytomegalovirus serostatus (dated by TCRdb to about 2019). Regarding the complete study: A total of about 33 healthy Belgian adults, of whom 9 were CMV seropositive and some 25 were CMV seronegative, were included in the cohort. CD4+ memory TCRbeta repertoires of a Belgian cohort with known cytomegalovirus serostatus were sequenced in order to replicate a published TCR-based CMV serostatus classifier. The investigation overall reported the following: On the Belgian cohort, the classifier based on the original framework reached a median bootstrapped AUC of roughly 0.96, with a 95% CI of 0.76-1.00. Unlike the original study, which covered naive and memory CD4+ and CD8+ populations, the Belgian study sequenced only CD4+CD45RO+ memory cells. For predicting CMV serostatus, the median bootstrapped AUC was approximately 0.95 using the original framework and around 0.9 using a US-trained random forest. Of around 150 previously reported CMV-associated TCRbeta sequences, some 67 appeared in the CD4+ memory repertoires, each in one to five individuals. The results were interpreted as suggesting that the CMV-associated TCR signature is mostly present in the CD4+ memory repertoire.

Sequences MGHDK (CDR1) and SYGVNS (CDR2) are obtained from the germline V gene. The CDR3, from cysteine to phenylalanine, totals 15 residues. The sequence is cut down to CDR3 DNA, 45 bases in frame from base 1. From V the trimming removes 3 bases and from J it removes 6 bases, while the gene matches leave 7 bases of the junction unaccounted for. Single viable CD3+CD4+CD8-CD45RO+ cells were sorted as memory CD4+ T cells on a FACSAria II. To determine CMV serostatus, a Roche Elecsys assay was used that detects serum IgG against CMV pp150, pp28, p38 and p52. After the samples were thawed, total CD4+ T cells were enriched through positive selection using CD4 magnetic microbeads. The samples came from a separate study whose specific focus was interrogating the CD4+ T cell memory repertoire. Peripheral blood mononuclear cells were isolated and cryopreserved according to standard operating procedures, and serum was kept at -80 degrees C. CD3-PerCP (BW264/56), CD4-APC (RPA-T4), CD45RO-PE (UCHT1) and CD8-Pacific Orange (3B5) antibodies were used for staining, and non-viable cells were excluded with Sytox blue.

Notes on this clone: Its antigen specificity is not known. Within one base of it there is no much larger clone, and no base qualities were kept.

The Quick-DNA Microprep Kit was used to extract genomic DNA from the sorted cells. TCRbeta DNA was amplified with the immunoSEQ hsTCRbeta kit following the manufacturer's protocol. TCRbeta libraries were sequenced on an Illumina MiSeq instrument. On the authors' methods: Once out-of-frame sequences had been removed, millions of distinct TCRbeta sequences were left, which works out to an average of approximately 70,000 per individual. Each individual was scored according to the count of 164 previously reported CMV-associated TCRbeta sequences and the total productive distinct TCRbeta count. A beta-binomial model was reimplemented in Python, and random forests from scikit-learn, run with default parameters, were trained on data from the US cohort. Classifier performance on the Belgian cohort was summarized as median AUC with percentile confidence intervals over 10,000 bootstrap iterations. The clones in this table, taken by TCRdb from immuneACCESS, are in-frame only. Not every clone is retained; where verified, under half of the shortfall comes from an unresolved V gene, and the cause of the rest is unknown. That table gives V, J and clone size, and the DNA gave D and trimming. This sample holds under 50,000 clones; around four fifths were observed only once. The top ten hold approximately 0.98% of the sample.

The sample taken for sequencing was memory CD4+ T cells from blood. The receptor's source is an adult in good health and CMV-seronegative. This chain joins TRBV25-1 to TRBJ1-2; 10 junctional bases match TRBD1. The nucleotides read TGTGCCAGCAGTGAGGTTCCGGACAGGGGGAATGGCTACACCTTC. This yields the protein CASSEVPDRGNGYTF.